Sequencing of this T cell receptor beta chain was carried out in a study of identical twins. Study observations and caveats: In cord blood, abundant beta clonotypes had fewer insertions; memory showed no trend.

After removal of 7 bases from V and 4 bases from J, the junction contained 4 bases not matched to a gene. The CDR3 is 12 amino acids. Germline loops: CDR1 SNHLY, CDR2 FYNNEI. Through template switching, a universal primer site was introduced, and the cDNA contained unique molecular identifiers. TCRdb re-analysed the 5' RACE reads in MiXCR, keeping a single row per CDR3 protein. Found here are approximately 680,000 distinct CDR3 sequences, about 7.6% of them singletons; the top ten hold 1.5% to 2%. This clonotype was seen more than once but under ten times. Its antigen is undetermined. The same sample was also used in a study of yellow fever vaccine responses in identical twins.

This TCR was recovered from a woman between 18 and 29 years old in good health. Sequencing was done on a sample of PBMCs. The chain has TRBV2 and TRBJ2-7; 7 bases align to TRBD2. The CDR3 sequence: CASNLGGYEQYF. DNA of the CDR3: TGTGCCAGCAACTTGGGAGGGTACGAGCAGTACTTC.